This T cell receptor (beta chain) was identified during a study of T cell clusters in autoimmune cytopenias. Study-level points and caveats: The T cell clusters were defined only in silico, without experimental functional validation.

One tube held mixed TRB-A and TRB-B primer pools for touch-down PCR. TCRdb reprocessed the multiplex PCR reads and stores each CDR3 protein as one record, lacking DNA. The sample includes roughly 700 distinct CDR3 sequences. Germline CDR1 is LNHDA and CDR2 is SQIVND (reference sequence). The CDR3 loop spans 16 amino acids. Note on this clonotype: The target antigen is unknown.

TRB was amplified from about 260 ng of peripheral blood genomic DNA per sample. This sample was also put to use in a study of T cell repertoires in aging, cancer and after chemotherapy.

The receptor was isolated from a human donor with chronic lymphocytic leukemia. The rearrangement links TRBV19 to TRBJ2-1; TCRdb's D gene call, TRBD2, goes unchecked for lack of DNA. Sequences were obtained from peripheral blood. CDR3 residues: CASSPRVGLAFNEQFF.